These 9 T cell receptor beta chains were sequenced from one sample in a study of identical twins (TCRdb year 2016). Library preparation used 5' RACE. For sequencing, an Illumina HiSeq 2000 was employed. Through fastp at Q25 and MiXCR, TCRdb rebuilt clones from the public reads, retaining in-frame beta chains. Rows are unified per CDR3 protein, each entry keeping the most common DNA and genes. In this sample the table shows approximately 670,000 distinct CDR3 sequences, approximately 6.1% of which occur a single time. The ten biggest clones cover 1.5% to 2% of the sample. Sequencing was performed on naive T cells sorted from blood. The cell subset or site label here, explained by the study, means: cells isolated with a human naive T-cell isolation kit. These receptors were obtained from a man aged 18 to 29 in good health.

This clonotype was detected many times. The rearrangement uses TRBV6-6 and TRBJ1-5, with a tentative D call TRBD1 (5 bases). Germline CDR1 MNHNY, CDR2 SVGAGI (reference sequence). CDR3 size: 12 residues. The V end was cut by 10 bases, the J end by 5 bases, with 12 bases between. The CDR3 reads CAIADRHQPQHF. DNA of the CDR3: TGTGCCATCGCCGACAGACATCAGCCCCAGCATTTT.

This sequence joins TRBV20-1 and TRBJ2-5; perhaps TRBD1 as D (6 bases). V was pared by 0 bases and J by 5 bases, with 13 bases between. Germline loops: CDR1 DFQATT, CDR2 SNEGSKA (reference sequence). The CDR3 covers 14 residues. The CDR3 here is CSARENREGETQYF. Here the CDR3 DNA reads TGCAGTGCTAGAGAGAACAGGGAAGGGGAGACCCAGTACTTC.

CDR3: CAWTTGGNWFF. CDR3 sequence (DNA): TGTGCCTGGACGACAGGGGGCAATTGGTTCTTC. The V gene is TRBV30, the J gene TRBJ2-1, with 10 bases fitting TRBD1. Germline V gene lookup returns CDR1 GTSNPN and CDR2 SVGIG (reference sequence). The CDR3 runs to 11 residues. J lost 15 bases, V lost 4 bases, and 6 bases had no gene match.

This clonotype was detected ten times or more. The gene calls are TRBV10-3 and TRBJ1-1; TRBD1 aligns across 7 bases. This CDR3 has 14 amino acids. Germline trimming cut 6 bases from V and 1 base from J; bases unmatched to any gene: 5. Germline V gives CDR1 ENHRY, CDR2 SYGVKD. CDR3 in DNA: TGTGCCATCAGCCAGACAGGGACGAACACTGAAGCTTTCTTT. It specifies CAISQTGTNTEAFF.

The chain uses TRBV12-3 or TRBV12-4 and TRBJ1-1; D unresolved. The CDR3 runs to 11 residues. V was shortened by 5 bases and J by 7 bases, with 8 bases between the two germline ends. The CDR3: CASSRLFEAFF. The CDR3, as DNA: TGTGCCAGCAGTAGGTTGTTTGAAGCTTTCTTT.

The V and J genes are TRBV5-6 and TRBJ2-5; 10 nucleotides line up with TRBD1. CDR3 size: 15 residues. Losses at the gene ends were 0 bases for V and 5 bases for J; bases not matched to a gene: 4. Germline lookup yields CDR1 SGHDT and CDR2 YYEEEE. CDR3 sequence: CASSLAGTGEETQYF. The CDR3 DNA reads TGTGCCAGCAGCTTGGCCGGGACAGGGGAGGAGACCCAGTACTTC.

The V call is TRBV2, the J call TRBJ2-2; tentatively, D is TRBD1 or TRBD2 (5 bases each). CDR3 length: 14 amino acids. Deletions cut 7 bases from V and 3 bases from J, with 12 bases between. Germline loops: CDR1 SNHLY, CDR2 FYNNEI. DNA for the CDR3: TGTGCCAGCAAAAATGGGGGATACACCGGGGAGCTGTTTTTT. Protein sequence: CASKNGGYTGELFF.

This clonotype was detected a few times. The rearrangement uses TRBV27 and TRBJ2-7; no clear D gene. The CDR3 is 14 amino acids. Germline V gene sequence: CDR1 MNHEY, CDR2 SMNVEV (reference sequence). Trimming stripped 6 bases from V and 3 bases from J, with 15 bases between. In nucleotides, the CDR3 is TGTGCCAGCAGCTCCCCGGCAGCGATCTACGAGCAGTACGTC. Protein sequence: CASSSPAAIYEQYV.

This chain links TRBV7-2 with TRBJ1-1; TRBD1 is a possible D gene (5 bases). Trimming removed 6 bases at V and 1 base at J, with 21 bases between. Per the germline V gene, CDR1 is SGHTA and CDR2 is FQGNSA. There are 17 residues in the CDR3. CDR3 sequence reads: CASRRAEGIRWNTEAFF. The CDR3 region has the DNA TGTGCCAGCAGGCGAGCGGAGGGGATAAGGTGGAACACTGAAGCTTTCTTT.